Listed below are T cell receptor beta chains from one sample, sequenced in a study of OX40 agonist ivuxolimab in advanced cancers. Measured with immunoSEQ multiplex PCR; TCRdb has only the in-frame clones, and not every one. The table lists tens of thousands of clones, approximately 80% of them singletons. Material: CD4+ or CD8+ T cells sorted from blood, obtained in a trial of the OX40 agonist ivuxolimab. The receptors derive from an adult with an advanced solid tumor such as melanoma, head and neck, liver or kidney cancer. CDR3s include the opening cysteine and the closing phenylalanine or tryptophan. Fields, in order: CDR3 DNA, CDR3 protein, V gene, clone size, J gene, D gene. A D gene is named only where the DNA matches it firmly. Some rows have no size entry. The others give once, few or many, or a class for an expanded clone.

CDR3 DNA: TGTGCCAGCAGCTTTTTAGCGGATCCGTACAATGAGCAGTTCTTC
CDR3 protein: CASSFLADPYNEQFF
V gene: TRBV7-9
clone size: -
J gene: TRBJ2-1
D gene: -

CDR3 DNA: TGTGCCAGTAGTATAGGACAGGGACGAAATCAGCCCCAGCATTTT
CDR3 protein: CASSIGQGRNQPQHF
V gene: TRBV19
clone size: -
J gene: TRBJ1-5
D gene: TRBD1

CDR3 DNA: TGTGCCACCAGCAGGGGTACAGATACGCAGTATTTT
CDR3 protein: CATSRGTDTQYF
V gene: TRBV15
clone size: -
J gene: TRBJ2-3
D gene: -

CDR3 DNA: TGTGCCAGCTCACCCCGCCCAGCGGGGACAGGGGGGGCGGATACGCAGTATTTT
CDR3 protein: CASSPRPAGTGGADTQYF
V gene: TRBV18
clone size: -
J gene: TRBJ2-3
D gene: TRBD1

CDR3 DNA: TGTGCCAGCAGCGGAAGTCCGGGACTAGCTATATTCACCGGGGAGCTGTTTTTT
CDR3 protein: CASSGSPGLAIFTGELFF
V gene: TRBV7-8
clone size: -
J gene: TRBJ2-2
D gene: TRBD2

CDR3 DNA: TGTGCCAGCAGCATTCCCGGGGAGAACTATGGCTACACCTTC
CDR3 protein: CASSIPGENYGYTF
V gene: TRBV11-2
clone size: -
J gene: TRBJ1-2
D gene: -

CDR3 DNA: TGTGCCAGCAGCCGGGGGGTAGCGGGATGGGACAATGAGCAGTTCTTC
CDR3 protein: CASSRGVAGWDNEQFF
V gene: TRBV7-8
clone size: -
J gene: TRBJ2-1
D gene: TRBD2

CDR3 DNA: TGTGCCAGCTGGGCTAGCGGGTACTACGAGCAGTACTTC
CDR3 protein: CASWASGYYEQYF
V gene: TRBV6-1
clone size: -
J gene: TRBJ2-7
D gene: TRBD2

CDR3 DNA: TGTGCCAGCAGCTTTAACCAGGGTCGCGCTGAAGCTTTCTTT
CDR3 protein: CASSFNQGRAEAFF
V gene: TRBV7-2
clone size: -
J gene: TRBJ1-1
D gene: -

CDR3 DNA: TGTGCCAGCAGCTTAGGGCAGGGCCGCTACAATGAGCAGTTCTTC
CDR3 protein: CASSLGQGRYNEQFF
V gene: TRBV7-2
clone size: few
J gene: TRBJ2-1
D gene: -

CDR3 DNA: TGTGCCAGCACTCTAGGACGATCTCAGTTCTTC
CDR3 protein: CASTLGRSQFF
V gene: TRBV6-5
clone size: -
J gene: TRBJ2-1
D gene: -

CDR3 DNA: TGTGCCAGCAGGATATCTGGGGCCAACGTCCTGACTTTC
CDR3 protein: CASRISGANVLTF
V gene: TRBV28
clone size: -
J gene: TRBJ2-6
D gene: -

CDR3 DNA: TGTGCCAGCAGTTACTCGTCGCGGGGGGGCCTGGCTGAGCAGTTCTTC
CDR3 protein: CASSYSSRGGLAEQFF
V gene: TRBV6-5
clone size: -
J gene: TRBJ2-1
D gene: TRBD2

CDR3 DNA: TGTGCCACCAGCAGAGCGTTGGGTCCGCCTGAGCAGTTCTTC
CDR3 protein: CATSRALGPPEQFF
V gene: TRBV15
clone size: -
J gene: TRBJ2-1
D gene: -

CDR3 DNA: TGTGCCAGTAGTATAGCAGCGGGGCTCCCCAATGAGCAGTTCTTC
CDR3 protein: CASSIAAGLPNEQFF
V gene: TRBV19
clone size: -
J gene: TRBJ2-1
D gene: TRBD2

CDR3 DNA: TGCGCCAGCAGCCAAGGAGAAGGGGTTCTTGGCTACACCTTC
CDR3 protein: CASSQGEGVLGYTF
V gene: TRBV4-1
clone size: once
J gene: TRBJ1-2
D gene: -

CDR3 DNA: TGTGCCAGCAGCTCAACTAGCGCCTACGAGCAGTACTTC
CDR3 protein: CASSSTSAYEQYF
V gene: TRBV5-4
clone size: -
J gene: TRBJ2-7
D gene: TRBD2

CDR3 DNA: TGTGCCAGCAGCTTGGAGAGCGGGAGAATCTACGAGCAGTACTTC
CDR3 protein: CASSLESGRIYEQYF
V gene: TRBV5-4
clone size: -
J gene: TRBJ2-7
D gene: TRBD2

CDR3 DNA: TGCGCCAGCGCCGCGGCTAGCGGGGGGAATTTCCAAGAGACCCAGTACTTC
CDR3 protein: CASAAASGGNFQETQYF
V gene: TRBV4-1
clone size: -
J gene: TRBJ2-5
D gene: TRBD2

CDR3 DNA: TGTGCCAGCAGCCCTCACGGAACAGAATATTACAATGAGCAGTTCTTC
CDR3 protein: CASSPHGTEYYNEQFF
V gene: TRBV11-2
clone size: once
J gene: TRBJ2-1
D gene: -

CDR3 DNA: TGTGCCAGCAGTAAACGGGCGGAGAACACTGAAGCTTTCTTT
CDR3 protein: CASSKRAENTEAFF
V gene: TRBV6-4
clone size: -
J gene: TRBJ1-1
D gene: -

CDR3 DNA: TGTGCCAGCAGTCTAAACAGGTACGAGCAGTACTTC
CDR3 protein: CASSLNRYEQYF
V gene: TRBV25-1
clone size: medium-sized
J gene: TRBJ2-7
D gene: -

CDR3 DNA: TGCGCCAGCAGCACCGGGACGGTGACCTACAATGAGCAGTTCTTC
CDR3 protein: CASSTGTVTYNEQFF
V gene: TRBV5-1
clone size: -
J gene: TRBJ2-1
D gene: -

CDR3 DNA: TGCGCCAGCAGCCAGACAGGATACTACGAGCAGTACTTC
CDR3 protein: CASSQTGYYEQYF
V gene: TRBV4-3
clone size: -
J gene: TRBJ2-7
D gene: -

CDR3 DNA: TGTGCCAGCAGCTACACACGAAGCTATGGCTACACCTTC
CDR3 protein: CASSYTRSYGYTF
V gene: TRBV9
clone size: -
J gene: TRBJ1-2
D gene: -

CDR3 DNA: TGTGCCAGCTCACCGGGGGACGGGGGCTCTGGCTACACCTTC
CDR3 protein: CASSPGDGGSGYTF
V gene: TRBV18
clone size: once
J gene: TRBJ1-2
D gene: -

CDR3 DNA: TGTGCCAGCAGTACAGGGGCCAATGAGCAGTTCTTC
CDR3 protein: CASSTGANEQFF
V gene: TRBV14
clone size: -
J gene: TRBJ2-1
D gene: TRBD1

CDR3 DNA: TGTGCCAGCAGCTCATTTACCTACGAGCAGTACTTC
CDR3 protein: CASSSFTYEQYF
V gene: TRBV7-8
clone size: -
J gene: TRBJ2-7
D gene: -

CDR3 DNA: TGTGCCAGCAGCCCCACAGGGGCTGGCTACACCTTC
CDR3 protein: CASSPTGAGYTF
V gene: TRBV28
clone size: -
J gene: TRBJ1-2
D gene: TRBD1

CDR3 DNA: TGTGCCAGCAGTTTATGGGGAGCGGGAGTAGGAGAGACCCAGTACTTC
CDR3 protein: CASSLWGAGVGETQYF
V gene: TRBV27
clone size: -
J gene: TRBJ2-5
D gene: TRBD2

CDR3 DNA: TGTGCCACCCTGGACCAGTACGGGCAGTACTTC
CDR3 protein: CATLDQYGQYF
V gene: TRBV19
clone size: -
J gene: TRBJ2-7
D gene: -

CDR3 DNA: TGTGCCAGTAGTATCACAGGGGAACATGGCTACACCTTC
CDR3 protein: CASSITGEHGYTF
V gene: TRBV19
clone size: -
J gene: TRBJ1-2
D gene: TRBD1

CDR3 DNA: TGTGCCAGCAGTTTATTGGGGGGCGAGCAGTACTTC
CDR3 protein: CASSLLGGEQYF
V gene: TRBV27
clone size: -
J gene: TRBJ2-7
D gene: -

CDR3 DNA: TGTGCCAGCAGCTTTCAAGGGGGCATCGACACTGAAGCTTTCTTT
CDR3 protein: CASSFQGGIDTEAFF
V gene: TRBV5-4
clone size: -
J gene: TRBJ1-1
D gene: TRBD1

CDR3 DNA: TGTGCCAGCAGCTTGGGGGCGTCCTACGAGCAGTACTTC
CDR3 protein: CASSLGASYEQYF
V gene: TRBV11-2
clone size: -
J gene: TRBJ2-7
D gene: -

CDR3 DNA: TGTGCCAGCACTGAAGCTTTCTTT
CDR3 protein: CASTEAFF
V gene: TRBV2
clone size: -
J gene: TRBJ1-1
D gene: -

CDR3 DNA: TGTGCCAGCAGCTTAGGGACCGGTCCGAGCGAGCAGTACTTC
CDR3 protein: CASSLGTGPSEQYF
V gene: TRBV7-6
clone size: few
J gene: TRBJ2-7
D gene: -

CDR3 DNA: TGTGCCAGCAGCCAAGGACGGCACACAGATACGCAGTATTTT
CDR3 protein: CASSQGRHTDTQYF
V gene: TRBV14
clone size: -
J gene: TRBJ2-3
D gene: -

CDR3 DNA: TGTGCCAGCGGGGCCGACTCCTACGAGCAGTACTTC
CDR3 protein: CASGADSYEQYF
V gene: TRBV6-5
clone size: -
J gene: TRBJ2-7
D gene: -

CDR3 DNA: TGCGCCAGCAGCCACTCCGGGACTAGCGGCGGGGAGCTGTTTTTT
CDR3 protein: CASSHSGTSGGELFF
V gene: TRBV4-1
clone size: -
J gene: TRBJ2-2
D gene: TRBD2

CDR3 DNA: TGTGCCAGCAGTGAGCGGGGGTCCCTCTACGGGCAGTACTTC
CDR3 protein: CASSERGSLYGQYF
V gene: TRBV2
clone size: -
J gene: TRBJ2-7
D gene: TRBD2

CDR3 DNA: TGTGCCAGCAGCTTAGGCCTGGGATCCGGGAAAGGCAATCAGCCCCAGCATTTT
CDR3 protein: CASSLGLGSGKGNQPQHF
V gene: TRBV11-2
clone size: -
J gene: TRBJ1-5
D gene: -

CDR3 DNA: TGTGCCAGCAGCAAAAGGTACCTGGCAGAGGACAATGAGCAGTTCTTC
CDR3 protein: CASSKRYLAEDNEQFF
V gene: TRBV21-1
clone size: -
J gene: TRBJ2-1
D gene: -

CDR3 DNA: TGTGCCAGCAGCGCGGGACAGGGAGGCTACGAGCAGTACTTC
CDR3 protein: CASSAGQGGYEQYF
V gene: TRBV14
clone size: -
J gene: TRBJ2-7
D gene: TRBD1

CDR3 DNA: TGTGCCAGCTCACCTGGACAGGGCACAGATACGCAGTATTTT
CDR3 protein: CASSPGQGTDTQYF
V gene: TRBV18
clone size: -
J gene: TRBJ2-3
D gene: TRBD1

CDR3 DNA: TGTGCCAGTAGTGTGATGGGGGACGAGCAGTACTTC
CDR3 protein: CASSVMGDEQYF
V gene: TRBV19
clone size: -
J gene: TRBJ2-7
D gene: -

CDR3 DNA: TGTGCCAGCAGCTTACCTTCGGGTGGCAGGGCCCTCGAGCAGTACTTC
CDR3 protein: CASSLPSGGRALEQYF
V gene: TRBV7-9
clone size: -
J gene: TRBJ2-7
D gene: -

CDR3 DNA: TGTGCCAGCAGCGTACTCGAGTCGGCTAGCGGTACAGATACGCAGTATTTT
CDR3 protein: CASSVLESASGTDTQYF
V gene: TRBV9
clone size: many
J gene: TRBJ2-3
D gene: TRBD2

CDR3 DNA: TGCGCCAGCAGCCAAGTCGGGGGGTCGGACAATGAGCAGTTCTTC
CDR3 protein: CASSQVGGSDNEQFF
V gene: TRBV4-1
clone size: -
J gene: TRBJ2-1
D gene: TRBD2

CDR3 DNA: TGCGCCAGCAGCCAAGATATAGCGGGGGACAACACCGGGGAGCTGTTTTTT
CDR3 protein: CASSQDIAGDNTGELFF
V gene: TRBV4-1
clone size: few
J gene: TRBJ2-2
D gene: TRBD2

CDR3 DNA: TGTGCCAGCTCACCAGGCCAGGTCAGTCAAGAGACCCAGTACTTC
CDR3 protein: CASSPGQVSQETQYF
V gene: TRBV18
clone size: -
J gene: TRBJ2-5
D gene: -

CDR3 DNA: TGTGCCAGTAGTAGCACAGGAAATGAAAAACTGTTTTTT
CDR3 protein: CASSSTGNEKLFF
V gene: TRBV19
clone size: few
J gene: TRBJ1-4
D gene: -

CDR3 DNA: TGTGCCAGCAGCCCAGACGGGACGTACGAGCAGTACTTC
CDR3 protein: CASSPDGTYEQYF
V gene: TRBV6-6
clone size: -
J gene: TRBJ2-7
D gene: -

CDR3 DNA: TGTGCCAGCAGCCAAGTGGGGGCCGGGGAGACCCAGTACTTC
CDR3 protein: CASSQVGAGETQYF
V gene: TRBV4-2
clone size: -
J gene: TRBJ2-5
D gene: -

CDR3 DNA: TGCGCCAGCAGCCAAGATGGGGGGTGGGAGACCCAGTACTTC
CDR3 protein: CASSQDGGWETQYF
V gene: TRBV4-1
clone size: -
J gene: TRBJ2-5
D gene: -

CDR3 DNA: TGTGCCAGCAGCGGACCCGGTTTTTTGCCGATGAGCTCCTACAATGAGCAGTTCTTC
CDR3 protein: CASSGPGFLPMSSYNEQFF
V gene: TRBV7-9
clone size: -
J gene: TRBJ2-1
D gene: -

CDR3 DNA: TGTGCCAGCAGTTACGGTGGGACAGAGTACGAGCAGTACTTC
CDR3 protein: CASSYGGTEYEQYF
V gene: TRBV6-5
clone size: once
J gene: TRBJ2-7
D gene: TRBD1

CDR3 DNA: TGTGCCAGCAGTATTGGGGGTACCCCCCTCCGCGAGCAGTACTTC
CDR3 protein: CASSIGGTPLREQYF
V gene: TRBV27
clone size: -
J gene: TRBJ2-7
D gene: -

CDR3 DNA: TGTGCCAGCTCTTTCGCTCCGGGACCCATTGACGATCAGCCCCAGCATTTT
CDR3 protein: CASSFAPGPIDDQPQHF
V gene: TRBV2
clone size: -
J gene: TRBJ1-5
D gene: -

CDR3 DNA: TGTGCCAGCCGTAGGATAAACCAAGAGACCCAGTACTTC
CDR3 protein: CASRRINQETQYF
V gene: TRBV27
clone size: -
J gene: TRBJ2-5
D gene: -